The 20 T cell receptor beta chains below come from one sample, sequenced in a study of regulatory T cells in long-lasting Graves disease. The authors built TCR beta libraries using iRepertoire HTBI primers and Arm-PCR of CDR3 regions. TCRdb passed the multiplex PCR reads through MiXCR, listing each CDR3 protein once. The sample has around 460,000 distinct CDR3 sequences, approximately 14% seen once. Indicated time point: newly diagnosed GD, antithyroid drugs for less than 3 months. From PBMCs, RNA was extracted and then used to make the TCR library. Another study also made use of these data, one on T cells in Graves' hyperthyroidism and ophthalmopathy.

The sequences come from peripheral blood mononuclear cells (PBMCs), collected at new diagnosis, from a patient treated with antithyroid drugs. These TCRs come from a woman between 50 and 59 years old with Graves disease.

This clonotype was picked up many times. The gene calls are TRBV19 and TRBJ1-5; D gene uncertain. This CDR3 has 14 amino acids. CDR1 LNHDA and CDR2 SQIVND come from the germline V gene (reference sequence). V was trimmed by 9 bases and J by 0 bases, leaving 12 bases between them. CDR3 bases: TGTGCCAGCCCCGAGGACTATAGCAATCAGCCCCAGCATTTT. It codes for CASPEDYSNQPQHF.

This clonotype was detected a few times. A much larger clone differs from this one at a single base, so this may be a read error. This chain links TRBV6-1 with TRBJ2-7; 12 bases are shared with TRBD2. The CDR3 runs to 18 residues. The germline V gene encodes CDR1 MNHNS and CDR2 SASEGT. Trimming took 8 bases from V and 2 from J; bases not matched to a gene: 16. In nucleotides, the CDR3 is TGTGCCAGCGGTCCGTCTCTAGCGGGAGGGGGCAACCCCTACGAGCAGTACTTC. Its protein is CASGPSLAGGGNPYEQYF.

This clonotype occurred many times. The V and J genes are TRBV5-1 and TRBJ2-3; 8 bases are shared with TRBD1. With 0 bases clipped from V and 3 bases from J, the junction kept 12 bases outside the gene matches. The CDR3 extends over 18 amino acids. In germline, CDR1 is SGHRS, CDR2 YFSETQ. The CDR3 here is CASSLGVLSGQATDTQYF. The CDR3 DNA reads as TGCGCCAGCAGCTTGGGCGTACTCTCGGGACAGGCGACAGATACGCAGTATTTT.

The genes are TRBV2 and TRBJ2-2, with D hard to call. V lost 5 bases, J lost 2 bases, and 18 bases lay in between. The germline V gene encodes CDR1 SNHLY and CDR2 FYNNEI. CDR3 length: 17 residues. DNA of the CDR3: TGTGCCAGCAGTTGGACGACCGACAAAATAAACACCGGGGAGCTGTTTTTT. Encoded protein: CASSWTTDKINTGELFF.

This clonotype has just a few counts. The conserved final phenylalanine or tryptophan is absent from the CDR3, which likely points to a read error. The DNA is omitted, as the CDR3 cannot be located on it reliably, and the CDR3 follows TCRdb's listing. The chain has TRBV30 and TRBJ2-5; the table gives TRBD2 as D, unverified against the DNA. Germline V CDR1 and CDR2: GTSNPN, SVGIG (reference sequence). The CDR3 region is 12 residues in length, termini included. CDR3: CALAGGAGTQYV.

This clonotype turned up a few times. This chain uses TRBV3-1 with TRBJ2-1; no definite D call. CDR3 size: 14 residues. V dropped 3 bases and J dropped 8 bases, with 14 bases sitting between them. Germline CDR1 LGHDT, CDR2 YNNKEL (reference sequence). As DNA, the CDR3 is TGTGCCAGCAGCCAGCAAATTTATCGCGATGAGCAGTTCTTC. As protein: CASSQQIYRDEQFF.

The CDR3 nucleotides are TGTGCCAGCAGCCAAGATCAACCGGGGTCGAATGAGCAGTTCTTC. It yields the protein CASSQDQPGSNEQFF. The V gene is TRBV3-1, the J gene TRBJ2-1; D perhaps matches TRBD2 (5 bases). From germline, CDR1 is LGHDT and CDR2 YNNKEL (reference sequence). This CDR3 region has 15 residues. Trimming shortened V by 0 bases and J by 7 bases, and 13 bases separated the two germline ends.

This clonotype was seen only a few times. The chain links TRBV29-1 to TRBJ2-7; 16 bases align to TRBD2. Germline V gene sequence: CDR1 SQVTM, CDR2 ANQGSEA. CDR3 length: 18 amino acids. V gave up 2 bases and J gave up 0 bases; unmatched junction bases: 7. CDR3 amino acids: CSVETGTSGRASSYEQYF. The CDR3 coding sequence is TGCAGCGTTGAAACCGGGACTAGCGGGAGGGCGAGCTCCTACGAGCAGTACTTC.

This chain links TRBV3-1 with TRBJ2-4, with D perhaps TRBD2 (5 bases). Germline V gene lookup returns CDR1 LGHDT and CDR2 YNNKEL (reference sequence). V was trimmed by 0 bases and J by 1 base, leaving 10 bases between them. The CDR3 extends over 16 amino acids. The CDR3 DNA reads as TGTGCCAGCAGCCAAGATGGCCCGGGGGCCAAAAACATTCAGTACTTC. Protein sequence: CASSQDGPGAKNIQYF.

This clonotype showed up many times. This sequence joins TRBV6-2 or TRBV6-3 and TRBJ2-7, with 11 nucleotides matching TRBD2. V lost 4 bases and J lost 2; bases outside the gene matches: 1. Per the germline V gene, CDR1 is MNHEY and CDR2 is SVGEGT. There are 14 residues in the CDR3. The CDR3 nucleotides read TGTGCCAGCAGTTGGACTAGCGGGCCCTACGAGCAGTACTTC. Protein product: CASSWTSGPYEQYF.

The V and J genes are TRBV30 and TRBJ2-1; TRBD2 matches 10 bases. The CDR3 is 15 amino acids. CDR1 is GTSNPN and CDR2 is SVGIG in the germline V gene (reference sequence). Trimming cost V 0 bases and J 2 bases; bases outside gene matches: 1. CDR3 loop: CAWSVAGGPYNEQFF. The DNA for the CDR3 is TGTGCCTGGAGTGTAGCGGGAGGGCCCTACAATGAGCAGTTCTTC.

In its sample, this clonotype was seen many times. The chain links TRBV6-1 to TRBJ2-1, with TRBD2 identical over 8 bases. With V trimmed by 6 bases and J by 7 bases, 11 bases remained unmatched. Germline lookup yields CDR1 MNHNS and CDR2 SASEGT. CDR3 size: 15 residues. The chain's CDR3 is CASRSTGTSPNEQFF. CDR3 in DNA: TGTGCCAGCAGGTCAACCGGGACTAGTCCTAATGAGCAGTTCTTC.

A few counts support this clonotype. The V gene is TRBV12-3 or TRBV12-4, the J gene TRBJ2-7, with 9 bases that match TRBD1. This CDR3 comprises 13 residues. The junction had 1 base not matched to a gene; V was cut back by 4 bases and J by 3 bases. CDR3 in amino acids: CASSWDRVYEQYF. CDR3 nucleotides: TGTGCCAGCAGTTGGGACAGGGTCTACGAGCAGTACTTC.

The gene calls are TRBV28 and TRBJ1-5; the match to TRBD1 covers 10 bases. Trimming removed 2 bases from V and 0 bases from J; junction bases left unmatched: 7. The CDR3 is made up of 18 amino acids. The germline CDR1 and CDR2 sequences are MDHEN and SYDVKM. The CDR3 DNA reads TGTGCCAGCAGTTTAATCCGGGACAGGGGCTATAGCAATCAGCCCCAGCATTTT. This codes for CASSLIRDRGYSNQPQHF.

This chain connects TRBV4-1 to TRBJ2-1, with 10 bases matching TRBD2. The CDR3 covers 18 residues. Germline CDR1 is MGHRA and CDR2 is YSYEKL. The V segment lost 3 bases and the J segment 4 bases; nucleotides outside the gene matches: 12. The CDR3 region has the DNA TGCGCCAGCAGCCACATAGCGGGAGGATCGGGGCTATACAATGAGCAGTTCTTC. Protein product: CASSHIAGGSGLYNEQFF.

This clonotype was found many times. The CDR3 here is CASSRDRDNSPLHF. In DNA form, the CDR3 reads TGTGCCAGCAGTAGGGACAGGGATAATTCACCCCTCCACTTT. The J gene is TRBJ1-6, the V gene TRBV2; 9 positions agree with TRBD1. The CDR3 has 14 residues. The V gene end was trimmed by 5 bases and the J gene end by 5 bases; junction bases not matched to a gene: 1. Germline values: CDR1 SNHLY, CDR2 FYNNEI.

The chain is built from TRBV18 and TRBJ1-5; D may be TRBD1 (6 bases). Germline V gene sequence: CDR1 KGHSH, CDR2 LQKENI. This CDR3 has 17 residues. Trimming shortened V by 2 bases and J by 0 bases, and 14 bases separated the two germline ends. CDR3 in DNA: TGTGCCAGCTCACCAAATGCGGGGGGCTTTAGCAATCAGCCCCAGCATTTT. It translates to CASSPNAGGFSNQPQHF. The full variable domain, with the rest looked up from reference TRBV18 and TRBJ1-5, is NAGVMQNPRHLVRRRGQEARLRCSPMKGHSHVYWYRQLPEEGLKFMVYLQKENIIDESGMPKERFSAEFPKEGPSILRIQQVVRGDSAAYFCASSPNAGGFSNQPQHFGDGTRLSIL.

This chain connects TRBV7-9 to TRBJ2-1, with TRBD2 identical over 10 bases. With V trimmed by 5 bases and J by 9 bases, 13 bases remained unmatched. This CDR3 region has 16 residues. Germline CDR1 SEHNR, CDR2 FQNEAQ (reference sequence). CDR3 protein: CASSPTSGIFLGEQFF. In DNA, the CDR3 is TGTGCCAGCAGCCCAACTAGCGGGATATTCCTGGGTGAGCAGTTCTTC.

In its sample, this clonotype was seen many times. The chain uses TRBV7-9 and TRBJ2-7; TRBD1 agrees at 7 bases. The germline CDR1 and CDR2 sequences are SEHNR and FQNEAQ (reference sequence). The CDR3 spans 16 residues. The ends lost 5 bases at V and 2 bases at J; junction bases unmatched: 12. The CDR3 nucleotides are TGTGCCAGCAGCCAATCGTTGGGACAGCGTCCCTACGAGCAGTACTTC. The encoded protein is CASSQSLGQRPYEQYF.

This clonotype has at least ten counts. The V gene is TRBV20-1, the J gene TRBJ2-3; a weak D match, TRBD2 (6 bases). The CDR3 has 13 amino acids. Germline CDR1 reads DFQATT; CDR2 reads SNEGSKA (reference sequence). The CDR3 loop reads CSVRLVLTDTQYF. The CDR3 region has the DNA TGCAGCGTAAGACTAGTCCTCACAGATACGCAGTATTTT.